The rows below give T cell receptor beta chains drawn from one sample of a study of T cell repertoires in breast cancer. TCRdb reprocessed the emulsion pairing reads via MiXCR and lists one record per CDR3 protein. The table includes tens of thousands of distinct CDR3 sequences, 45% detected once. The source material was CD8+ T cells. Receptors were obtained from a pool of human donors with breast cancer or a healthy control (not recorded which). CDR3s include the opening cysteine and the closing phenylalanine or tryptophan. Some rows mark clone size as missing; the rest say once, few, many or name a class of expanded clone.

abundance,j_gene,len,v_gene,CDR3aa
.,TRBJ1-5,16,TRBV6-6,CASSYTTGVGNQPQHF
.,TRBJ1-3,14,TRBV5-1,CASSLTNSGNTIYF
.,TRBJ2-2,15,TRBV5-1,CASSPAQGDAGELFF
.,TRBJ1-5,14,TRBV20-1,CSALTREADQPQHF
once,TRBJ2-1,14,TRBV11-1,CASSLAGDNGEQLF
many,TRBJ1-1,15,TRBV27,CASSSLRGLNTEAFF
few,TRBJ1-6,14,TRBV2,CASSERDTNSPLHF
.,TRBJ2-7,13,TRBV15,CATSRGSSYEQYF
many,TRBJ2-3,16,TRBV3-1,CASSYSGTRHTDTQYF
.,TRBJ2-3,14,TRBV4-2,CASSQVSSYREVYF
few,TRBJ1-5,15,TRBV4-1,CASSQERHGNQPQHF
.,TRBJ2-2,20,TRBV12-5,CASGLSDRGPGLAGTGELFF
.,TRBJ1-1,14,TRBV6-1,CASKGPSGNTEAFF
few,TRBJ2-1,17,TRBV20-1,CSARRLTSGRRNNEQFF
.,TRBJ1-1,11,TRBV20-1,CSARVYREAFF
.,TRBJ2-5,12,TRBV24-1,CATDRFHETQYF
.,TRBJ1-4,17,TRBV14,CASSQLGQGRNHEKLFF
.,TRBJ2-7,15,TRBV20-1,CSAAPLAGGPYEQYF